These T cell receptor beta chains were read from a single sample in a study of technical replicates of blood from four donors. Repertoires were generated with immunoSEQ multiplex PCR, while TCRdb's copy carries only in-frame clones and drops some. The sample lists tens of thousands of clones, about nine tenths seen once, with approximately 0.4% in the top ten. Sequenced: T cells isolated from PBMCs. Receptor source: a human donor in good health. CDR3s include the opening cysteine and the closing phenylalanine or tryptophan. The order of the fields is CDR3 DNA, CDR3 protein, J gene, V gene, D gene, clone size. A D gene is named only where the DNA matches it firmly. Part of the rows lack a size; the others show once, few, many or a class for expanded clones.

CDR3nt: TGTGCCAGCAGTTTCTCGACTAGCGTATTCTACAATGAGCAGTTCTTC; CDR3aa: CASSFSTSVFYNEQFF; j_gene: TRBJ2-1; v_gene: TRBV28; d_gene: TRBD2; abundance: .
CDR3nt: TGTGCCAGCAGCCTGGACAGACCCTACGAGCAGTACTTC; CDR3aa: CASSLDRPYEQYF; j_gene: TRBJ2-7; v_gene: TRBV7-8; d_gene: .; abundance: .
CDR3nt: TGTGCCAGCTCATTCCCGCAGAATAGCAATCAGCCCCAGCATTTT; CDR3aa: CASSFPQNSNQPQHF; j_gene: TRBJ1-5; v_gene: TRBV19; d_gene: .; abundance: .
CDR3nt: TGTGCCAGTAGTATCGGCCGGAGCCAAGAGACCCAGTACTTC; CDR3aa: CASSIGRSQETQYF; j_gene: TRBJ2-5; v_gene: TRBV19; d_gene: .; abundance: .
CDR3nt: TGTGCCAGCAGCGCCAGCCTTGCGGGAGGCAATGAGCAGTTCTTC; CDR3aa: CASSASLAGGNEQFF; j_gene: TRBJ2-1; v_gene: TRBV9; d_gene: TRBD2; abundance: .
CDR3nt: TGTGCCAGCAAAGGACAGGGTTTTGCCACCGGGGAGCTGTTTTTT; CDR3aa: CASKGQGFATGELFF; j_gene: TRBJ2-2; v_gene: TRBV6-5; d_gene: TRBD1; abundance: .
CDR3nt: TGCGCCAGCAGCTTACAGGGGTCCACTGAAGCTTTCTTT; CDR3aa: CASSLQGSTEAFF; j_gene: TRBJ1-1; v_gene: TRBV5-1; d_gene: TRBD1; abundance: few
CDR3nt: TGTGCCACCAGCCGGCTAGCGGGAGGTGAGGGGAGAGATACGCAGTATTTT; CDR3aa: CATSRLAGGEGRDTQYF; j_gene: TRBJ2-3; v_gene: TRBV15; d_gene: TRBD2; abundance: .
CDR3nt: TGCAGCGCTAGACCAACCACAGGGTCTGGGGCCAACGTCCTGACTTTC; CDR3aa: CSARPTTGSGANVLTF; j_gene: TRBJ2-6; v_gene: TRBV29-1; d_gene: .; abundance: .
CDR3nt: TGTGCCAGCAGTGACGTGCGGGCGTATGCTTACAATGAGCAGTTCTTC; CDR3aa: CASSDVRAYAYNEQFF; j_gene: TRBJ2-1; v_gene: TRBV2; d_gene: .; abundance: .
CDR3nt: TGCGCCAGCAGCTTGGTAAAGTCGACTAGCGGCACAGATACGCAGTATTTT; CDR3aa: CASSLVKSTSGTDTQYF; j_gene: TRBJ2-3; v_gene: TRBV5-1; d_gene: TRBD2; abundance: .
CDR3nt: TGTGCCAGCAGTTATGGGACAGGAGACTATGGCTACACCTTC; CDR3aa: CASSYGTGDYGYTF; j_gene: TRBJ1-2; v_gene: TRBV6-5; d_gene: TRBD1; abundance: .
CDR3nt: TGTGCCAGCAGCCCCCGGCAGGGCCGTGCCGGGGAGCTGTTTTTT; CDR3aa: CASSPRQGRAGELFF; j_gene: TRBJ2-2; v_gene: TRBV7-9; d_gene: .; abundance: .
CDR3nt: TGTGCCAGCAGCGGAGGGGGCTACACCTTC; CDR3aa: CASSGGGYTF; j_gene: TRBJ1-2; v_gene: TRBV9; d_gene: .; abundance: .
CDR3nt: TGTGCCAGCAGCTCCAGACAGGGGGATGGCTACACCTTC; CDR3aa: CASSSRQGDGYTF; j_gene: TRBJ1-2; v_gene: TRBV9; d_gene: TRBD1; abundance: .
CDR3nt: TGTGCCAGCAGTGGCGGGACAGGCTATGGCTACACCTTC; CDR3aa: CASSGGTGYGYTF; j_gene: TRBJ1-2; v_gene: TRBV6-4; d_gene: TRBD1; abundance: .
CDR3nt: TGTGCCAGCCTTTCCAGAGCGGCAGGCGGCAATGAGCAGTTCTTC; CDR3aa: CASLSRAAGGNEQFF; j_gene: TRBJ2-1; v_gene: TRBV7-9; d_gene: .; abundance: .
CDR3nt: TGTGCCATCAGTGGCCCCTATTCTACAGGGGCCGGAGGAAACACCATATATTTT; CDR3aa: CAISGPYSTGAGGNTIYF; j_gene: TRBJ1-3; v_gene: TRBV10-3; d_gene: TRBD1; abundance: .
CDR3nt: TGTGCCTGGAATCCTGCAGGGGCCAATCAGCCCCAGCATTTT; CDR3aa: CAWNPAGANQPQHF; j_gene: TRBJ1-5; v_gene: TRBV30; d_gene: .; abundance: .
CDR3nt: TGTGCCAGCAGCTTAGTAACGGGGAAGGCCACTGAAGCTTTCTTT; CDR3aa: CASSLVTGKATEAFF; j_gene: TRBJ1-1; v_gene: TRBV7-9; d_gene: .; abundance: .
CDR3nt: TGTGCCGTACAGGAGTTCCCGGCTGAAAAACTGTTTTTT; CDR3aa: CAVQEFPAEKLFF; j_gene: TRBJ1-4; v_gene: TRBV6-1; d_gene: .; abundance: .
CDR3nt: TGCGCCAGCTGTCTGGCTAGCGGACACAATGAGCAGTTCTTC; CDR3aa: CASCLASGHNEQFF; j_gene: TRBJ2-1; v_gene: TRBV5-1; d_gene: TRBD2; abundance: .
CDR3nt: TGTGCCAGCAGTGACCCATGGGCAGGGAAGGATGAAAAACTGTTTTTT; CDR3aa: CASSDPWAGKDEKLFF; j_gene: TRBJ1-4; v_gene: TRBV28; d_gene: .; abundance: once
CDR3nt: TGTGCCAGCAGGATTGGACTATCGGGCACAGATACGCAGTATTTT; CDR3aa: CASRIGLSGTDTQYF; j_gene: TRBJ2-3; v_gene: TRBV11-3; d_gene: .; abundance: .
CDR3nt: TGTGCCAGCAGCTTAGCCGCGGGACCCAACAATGAGCAGTTCTTC; CDR3aa: CASSLAAGPNNEQFF; j_gene: TRBJ2-1; v_gene: TRBV7-8; d_gene: .; abundance: .
CDR3nt: TGTGCCAGCAGCGTAGCGGGACAGGGTACCAATGAGCAGTTCTTC; CDR3aa: CASSVAGQGTNEQFF; j_gene: TRBJ2-1; v_gene: TRBV9; d_gene: TRBD1; abundance: .
CDR3nt: TGTGCCAGCAGTGAAAATAAGGTAGCGCCGAAGCCCTACGAGCAGTACTTC; CDR3aa: CASSENKVAPKPYEQYF; j_gene: TRBJ2-7; v_gene: TRBV6-1; d_gene: .; abundance: .
CDR3nt: TGTGCCAGCAGCGGACAGGGAAGGGGCTCCTACGAGCAGTACTTC; CDR3aa: CASSGQGRGSYEQYF; j_gene: TRBJ2-7; v_gene: TRBV7-9; d_gene: TRBD1; abundance: .
CDR3nt: TGTGCCAGTAGAAAGGTCCCAGGGTACGAGCAGTACTTC; CDR3aa: CASRKVPGYEQYF; j_gene: TRBJ2-7; v_gene: TRBV19; d_gene: .; abundance: .
CDR3nt: TGCAGCGTTGAAGATCTCGGGGGAAGCGCTGAAGCTTTCTTT; CDR3aa: CSVEDLGGSAEAFF; j_gene: TRBJ1-1; v_gene: TRBV29-1; d_gene: .; abundance: .
CDR3nt: TGTGCCAGCAGGCCAGGTAGGGGGGGAAGACAGCCCCAGCATTTT; CDR3aa: CASRPGRGGRQPQHF; j_gene: TRBJ1-5; v_gene: TRBV27; d_gene: .; abundance: .
CDR3nt: TGTGCCATCAGTTACAGGGTGAGGGACTATGGCTACACCTTC; CDR3aa: CAISYRVRDYGYTF; j_gene: TRBJ1-2; v_gene: TRBV10-3; d_gene: .; abundance: .
CDR3nt: TGTGCCAGCAGATTTCTAGCGGGGGGTTACAATGAGCAGTTCTTC; CDR3aa: CASRFLAGGYNEQFF; j_gene: TRBJ2-1; v_gene: TRBV28; d_gene: TRBD2; abundance: .
CDR3nt: TGTGCCAGCAGCTTCTCAGGGGGACCTGAAGCTTTCTTT; CDR3aa: CASSFSGGPEAFF; j_gene: TRBJ1-1; v_gene: TRBV5-8; d_gene: TRBD1; abundance: .
CDR3nt: TGTGCCAGCAGCAAGGGAGCAGCGTACGAGCAGTACTTC; CDR3aa: CASSKGAAYEQYF; j_gene: TRBJ2-7; v_gene: TRBV7-8; d_gene: .; abundance: .
CDR3nt: TGTGCCACCAGATTTCTAAGAGCAATCTCTGGAAACACCATATATTTT; CDR3aa: CATRFLRAISGNTIYF; j_gene: TRBJ1-3; v_gene: TRBV15; d_gene: .; abundance: .
CDR3nt: TGTGCCAGCAGTTTACGACCGGGACAGGGTTACGAGCAGTACTTC; CDR3aa: CASSLRPGQGYEQYF; j_gene: TRBJ2-7; v_gene: TRBV28; d_gene: TRBD1; abundance: .
CDR3nt: TGTGCCAGCAGTGACAACGGGGAGAGGTCTGAAGCTTTCTTT; CDR3aa: CASSDNGERSEAFF; j_gene: TRBJ1-1; v_gene: TRBV2; d_gene: .; abundance: .
CDR3nt: TGTGCCAGCGATAACTCTGAACAAGAGACCCAGTACTTC; CDR3aa: CASDNSEQETQYF; j_gene: TRBJ2-5; v_gene: TRBV7-9; d_gene: .; abundance: .
CDR3nt: TGTGCCAGCAGTGAGAAAGGGGGAGAGGGAGAGACCCAGTACTTC; CDR3aa: CASSEKGGEGETQYF; j_gene: TRBJ2-5; v_gene: TRBV2; d_gene: .; abundance: .
CDR3nt: TGTGCCAGCAGCCCAGACAGGCTAAACACCGGGGAGCTGTTTTTT; CDR3aa: CASSPDRLNTGELFF; j_gene: TRBJ2-2; v_gene: TRBV4-2; d_gene: .; abundance: .
CDR3nt: TGTGCCGGGTCCCCCGGGTGGGAAGAGACCCAGTACTTC; CDR3aa: CAGSPGWEETQYF; j_gene: TRBJ2-5; v_gene: TRBV25-1; d_gene: .; abundance: .
CDR3nt: TGCGCCAGCAGTGAGTCTGGACTAGCGGTCAATGAGCAGTTCTTC; CDR3aa: CASSESGLAVNEQFF; j_gene: TRBJ2-1; v_gene: TRBV10-1; d_gene: TRBD2; abundance: .
CDR3nt: TGTGCCAGCAGCACCCCCGCCGGGGAGACCCAGTACTTC; CDR3aa: CASSTPAGETQYF; j_gene: TRBJ2-5; v_gene: TRBV21-1; d_gene: .; abundance: .
CDR3nt: TGTGCCAGCAGTGAAGTGTCAGTAAACCCCTACGAGCAGTACTTC; CDR3aa: CASSEVSVNPYEQYF; j_gene: TRBJ2-7; v_gene: TRBV2; d_gene: .; abundance: .
CDR3nt: TGTGCCAGCAGCTTACCGGGGGGCTCCTACAATGAGCAGTTCTTC; CDR3aa: CASSLPGGSYNEQFF; j_gene: TRBJ2-1; v_gene: TRBV11-3; d_gene: TRBD2; abundance: few
CDR3nt: TGTGCCAGCAGCTCCGGGACAGGGTTCTTTACCGGGGAGCTGTTTTTT; CDR3aa: CASSSGTGFFTGELFF; j_gene: TRBJ2-2; v_gene: TRBV7-2; d_gene: TRBD1; abundance: .
CDR3nt: TGTGCCAGTAGTACCACCCGGGACAGATATGGCTACACCTTC; CDR3aa: CASSTTRDRYGYTF; j_gene: TRBJ1-2; v_gene: TRBV19; d_gene: TRBD1; abundance: .
CDR3nt: TGTGCCAGCAGTTTATGGCGGGAGGCTTACAATGAGCAGTTCTTC; CDR3aa: CASSLWREAYNEQFF; j_gene: TRBJ2-1; v_gene: TRBV27; d_gene: TRBD2; abundance: .
CDR3nt: TGTGCCAGCGAGAACGACAGGGAAAGGAGTGAGCAGTACTTC; CDR3aa: CASENDRERSEQYF; j_gene: TRBJ2-7; v_gene: TRBV28; d_gene: TRBD1; abundance: .
CDR3nt: TGCGCCAGCAGCCTAGGGGACTGGGACTACGAGCAGTACTTC; CDR3aa: CASSLGDWDYEQYF; j_gene: TRBJ2-7; v_gene: TRBV4-1; d_gene: .; abundance: .
CDR3nt: TGTGCCTCCACGACAGGGGTCTATGAGCAGTTCTTC; CDR3aa: CASTTGVYEQFF; j_gene: TRBJ2-1; v_gene: TRBV25-1; d_gene: TRBD1; abundance: .
CDR3nt: TGTGCCAGCAGCTTAGTTGGCAGGGAAGAGACCCAGTACTTC; CDR3aa: CASSLVGREETQYF; j_gene: TRBJ2-5; v_gene: TRBV7-8; d_gene: .; abundance: .
CDR3nt: TGTGCCATCAGTGAAGACAGGGGATGGATGCTGGTCACTGAAGCTTTCTTT; CDR3aa: CAISEDRGWMLVTEAFF; j_gene: TRBJ1-1; v_gene: TRBV10-3; d_gene: TRBD1; abundance: .
CDR3nt: TGTGCCAGCAGCCCTCTCTCGATGCGGACAGGGATATCCTACGAGCAGTACTTC; CDR3aa: CASSPLSMRTGISYEQYF; j_gene: TRBJ2-7; v_gene: TRBV28; d_gene: TRBD1; abundance: once